The next 9 T cell receptor beta chains were all read from a single sample in a study of T-cell memory formation after mild COVID-19 (dated by TCRdb to about 2021). Preparation of the library involved 5' RACE. Sequenced using an Illumina NovaSeq 6000. TCRdb's own reprocessing of the public reads used fastp at Q25 and MiXCR and kept productive beta chains. When rows share a CDR3 protein, they turn into one entry using the most common DNA and genes. For this sample there are under 350,000 distinct CDR3 sequences; 15% to 20% appear just once. More than 20% of the sample belongs to the ten largest clones. Sample: PBMCs or a T cell subset sorted from them (not recorded which). These receptors were obtained from a man aged 18 to 29 who had mild COVID-19 (a few samples of this study predate the infection). The sample titles of this study are shuffled in the database, so cell type and time point are left out; the donor was told from shared clones.

This chain joins TRBV5-1 and TRBJ1-2, with a tentative D call TRBD1 (6 bases). This CDR3 is 13 amino acids long. CDR1 SGHRS and CDR2 YFSETQ come from the germline V gene. Deletions cut 4 bases from V and 6 bases from J, with 13 bases between. Written as DNA, the CDR3 is TGCGCCAGCAGCGCAACCTACAGGGATGGCTACACCTTC. It codes for CASSATYRDGYTF.

This clonotype was observed a few times. The CDR3 DNA reads TGTGCCATCAGTGAGTCGGACAGGGTCACTGAAGCTTTCTTT. It encodes CAISESDRVTEAFF. This chain uses TRBV10-3 with TRBJ1-1, with TRBD1 identical over 8 bases. The V gene end was trimmed by 0 bases and the J gene end by 4 bases; junction bases not matched to a gene: 1. The CDR3 totals 14 residues. CDR1 is ENHRY and CDR2 is SYGVKD in the germline V gene.

In its sample, this clonotype was seen a few times. V usage is TRBV4-1 and J usage is TRBJ2-5, with 10 bases identical to TRBD1. The CDR3 consists of 14 residues. V shed 4 bases and J 7 bases; nucleotides not matched to a gene: 6. CDR1 MGHRA and CDR2 YSYEKL come from the germline V gene. The CDR3 region is CASSPGQGTGTQYF. As DNA, the CDR3 is TGCGCCAGCAGCCCGGGACAGGGGACGGGGACCCAGTACTTC.

This clonotype appeared a few times. The rearrangement links TRBV5-1 to TRBJ1-1; D unresolved. Germline CDR1 reads SGHRS; CDR2 reads YFSETQ. With 7 bases removed from V and 3 bases from J, the gap between germline ends came to 13 bases. This CDR3 is 13 amino acids long. The chain's CDR3 is CASFRNPDTEAFF. CDR3 DNA: TGCGCCAGCTTCCGGAATCCGGACACTGAAGCTTTCTTT.

V usage is TRBV5-5 and J usage is TRBJ1-2, with D perhaps matching TRBD1 (5 bases). Trimming stripped 1 base from V and 7 bases from J, with 11 bases between. CDR1 is SGHKS and CDR2 is YYEKEE in the germline V gene (reference sequence). The CDR3 is 13 amino acids. The CDR3 region is CASSLQQGGGYTF. CDR3 nucleotide sequence: TGTGCCAGCAGCTTGCAGCAGGGAGGTGGCTACACCTTC.

This clonotype was recorded a few times. V is TRBV4-1 and J is TRBJ1-6; 10 nucleotides align to TRBD1. J lost 6 bases, V lost 7 bases, and 3 bases had no gene match. CDR3 length: 14 amino acids. Per the germline V gene, CDR1 is MGHRA and CDR2 is YSYEKL. This CDR3 reads CASTGTGANSPLHF. The DNA of the CDR3 is TGCGCCAGCACCGGGACAGGGGCTAATTCACCCCTCCACTTT.

The chain is built from TRBV6-5 and TRBJ1-5; D not resolved. V lost 5 bases, J lost 3 bases, and 8 bases lay in between. The CDR3 runs to 13 residues. CDR1 and CDR2 from the germline V gene are MNHEY and SVGAGI. CDR3 in amino acids: CASSRVINQPQHF. CDR3 nucleotide sequence: TGTGCCAGCAGTAGGGTAATCAATCAGCCCCAGCATTTT.

This clonotype occurred a few times. The chain has TRBV7-3 and TRBJ2-1; no clear D gene. The V end was cut by 4 bases, the J end by 0 bases, with 10 bases between. Germline V lookup: CDR1 SGHTA, CDR2 FQGTGA. This CDR3 has 15 residues. The CDR3 sequence: CASSSYSSSYNEQFF. The CDR3 DNA reads as TGTGCCAGCAGCTCCTACAGTTCCTCCTACAATGAGCAGTTCTTC.

The chain recombines TRBV7-2 with TRBJ2-1; 7 bases align to TRBD2. Per germline, CDR1 SGHTA and CDR2 FQGNSA. The CDR3 contains 13 residues. The V gene end was trimmed by 2 bases and the J gene end by 8 bases; junction bases not matched to a gene: 3. The CDR3 DNA reads TGTGCCAGCAGCTTAAAACGGGGGGATGAGCAGTTCTTC. This encodes CASSLKRGDEQFF.